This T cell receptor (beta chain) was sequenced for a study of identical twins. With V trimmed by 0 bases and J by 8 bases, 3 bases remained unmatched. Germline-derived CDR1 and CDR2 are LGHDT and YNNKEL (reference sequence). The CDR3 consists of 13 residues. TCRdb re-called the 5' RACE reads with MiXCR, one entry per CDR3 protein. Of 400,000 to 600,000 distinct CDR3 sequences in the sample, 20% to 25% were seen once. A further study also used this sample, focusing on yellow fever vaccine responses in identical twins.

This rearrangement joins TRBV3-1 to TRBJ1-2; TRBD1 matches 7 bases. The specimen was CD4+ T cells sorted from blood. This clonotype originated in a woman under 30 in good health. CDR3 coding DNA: TGTGCCAGCAGCCAAGAAAGGACAGGAGGCTACACCTTC. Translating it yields CASSQERTGGYTF.